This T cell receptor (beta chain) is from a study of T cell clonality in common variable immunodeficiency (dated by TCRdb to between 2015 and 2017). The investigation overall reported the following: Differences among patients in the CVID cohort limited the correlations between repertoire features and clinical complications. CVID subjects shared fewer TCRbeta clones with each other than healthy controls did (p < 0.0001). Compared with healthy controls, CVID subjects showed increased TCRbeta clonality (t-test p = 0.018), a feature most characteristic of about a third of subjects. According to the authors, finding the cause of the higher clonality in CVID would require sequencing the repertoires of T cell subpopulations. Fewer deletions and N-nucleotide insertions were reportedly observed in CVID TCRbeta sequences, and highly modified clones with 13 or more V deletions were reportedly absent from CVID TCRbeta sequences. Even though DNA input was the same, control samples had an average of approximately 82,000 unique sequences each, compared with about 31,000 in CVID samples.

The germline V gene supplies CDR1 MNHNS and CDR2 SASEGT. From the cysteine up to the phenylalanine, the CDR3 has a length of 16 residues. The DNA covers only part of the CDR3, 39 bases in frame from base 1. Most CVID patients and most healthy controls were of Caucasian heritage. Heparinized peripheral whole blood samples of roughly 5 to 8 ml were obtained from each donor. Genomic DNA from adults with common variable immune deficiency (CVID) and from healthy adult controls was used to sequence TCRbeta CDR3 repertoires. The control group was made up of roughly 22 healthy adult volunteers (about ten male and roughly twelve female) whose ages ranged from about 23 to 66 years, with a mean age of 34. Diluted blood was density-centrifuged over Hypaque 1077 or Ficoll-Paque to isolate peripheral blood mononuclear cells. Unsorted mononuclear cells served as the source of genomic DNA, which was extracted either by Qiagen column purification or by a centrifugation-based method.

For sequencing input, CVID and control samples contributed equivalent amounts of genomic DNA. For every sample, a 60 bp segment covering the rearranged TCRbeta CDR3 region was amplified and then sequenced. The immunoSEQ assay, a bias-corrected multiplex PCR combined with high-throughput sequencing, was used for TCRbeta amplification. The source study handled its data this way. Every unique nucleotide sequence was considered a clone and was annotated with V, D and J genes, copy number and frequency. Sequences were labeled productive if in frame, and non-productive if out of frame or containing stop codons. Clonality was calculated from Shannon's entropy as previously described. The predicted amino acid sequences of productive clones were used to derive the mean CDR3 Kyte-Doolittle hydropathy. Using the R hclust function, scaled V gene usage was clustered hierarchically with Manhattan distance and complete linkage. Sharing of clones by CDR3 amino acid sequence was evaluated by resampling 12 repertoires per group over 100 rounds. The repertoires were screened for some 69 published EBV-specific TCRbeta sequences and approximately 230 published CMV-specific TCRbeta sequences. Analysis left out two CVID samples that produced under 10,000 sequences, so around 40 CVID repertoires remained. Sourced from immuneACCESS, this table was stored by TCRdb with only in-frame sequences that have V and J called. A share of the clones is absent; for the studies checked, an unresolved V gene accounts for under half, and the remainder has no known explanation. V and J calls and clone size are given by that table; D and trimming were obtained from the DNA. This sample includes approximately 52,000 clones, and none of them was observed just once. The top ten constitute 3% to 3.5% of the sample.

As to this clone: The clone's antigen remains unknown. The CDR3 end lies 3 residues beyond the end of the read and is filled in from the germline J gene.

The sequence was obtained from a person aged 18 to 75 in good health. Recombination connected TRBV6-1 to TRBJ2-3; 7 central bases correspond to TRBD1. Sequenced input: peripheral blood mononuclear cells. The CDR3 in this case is CASSELRTGLNQPQYF. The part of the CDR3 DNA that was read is TGTGCCAGCAGTGAGCTACGGACAGGCCTTAATCAGCCG.